This TCR beta chain was documented in a study of identical twins. In TCRdb, the 5' RACE reads were re-called with MiXCR into one record per CDR3 protein. This sample has roughly 290,000 distinct CDR3 sequences, with under 9.5% found just once. Germline CDR1 SEHNR, CDR2 FQNEAQ (reference sequence). CDR3 length equals 14 residues. V was pared by 5 bases and J by 4 bases, with 6 bases of the junction left unmatched. A remark on this clonotype: Its specificity is unknown.

The study's findings and limits: Interpretation of the results relied on cross-sectional statistical analysis and not on following the same donors.

The sample was also reused in another study, on yellow fever vaccine responses in identical twins. That source notes: Twins reportedly had a vaccine T cell response that seemed partly convergent, partly personalized.

The source of this sequence is a woman aged 18-35 years in good health. The rearrangement links TRBV7-9 to TRBJ2-7; 9 bases line up with TRBD1. The sequenced sample was memory (CD45RO+) T cells sorted from blood. DNA for the CDR3: TGTGCCAGCAGCACCGGGACAGGGCCGTACGAGCAGTACTTC. It specifies CASSTGTGPYEQYF.